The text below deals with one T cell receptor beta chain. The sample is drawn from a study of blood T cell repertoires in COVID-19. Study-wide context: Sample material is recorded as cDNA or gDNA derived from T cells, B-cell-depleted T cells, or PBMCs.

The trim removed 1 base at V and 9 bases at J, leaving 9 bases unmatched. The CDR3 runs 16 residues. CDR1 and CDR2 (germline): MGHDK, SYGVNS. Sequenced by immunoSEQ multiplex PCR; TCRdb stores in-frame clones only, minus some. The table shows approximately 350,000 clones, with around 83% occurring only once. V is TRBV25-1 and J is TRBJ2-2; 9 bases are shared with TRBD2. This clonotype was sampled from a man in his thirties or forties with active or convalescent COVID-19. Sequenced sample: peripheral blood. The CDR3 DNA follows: TGTGCCAGCAGTGAATGGGGTAGCGGGAGAGTTAGGGAGCTGTTTTTT. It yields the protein CASSEWGSGRVRELFF.